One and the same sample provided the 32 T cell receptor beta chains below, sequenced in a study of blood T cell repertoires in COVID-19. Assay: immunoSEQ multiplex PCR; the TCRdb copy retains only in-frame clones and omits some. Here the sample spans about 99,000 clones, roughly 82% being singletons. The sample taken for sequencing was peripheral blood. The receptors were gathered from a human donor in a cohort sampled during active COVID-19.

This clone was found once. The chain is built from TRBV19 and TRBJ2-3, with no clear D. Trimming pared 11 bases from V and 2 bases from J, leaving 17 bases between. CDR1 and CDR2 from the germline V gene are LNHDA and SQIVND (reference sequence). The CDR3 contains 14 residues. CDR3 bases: TGTGCCTCTTCGGAGCACCGGCTCACAGATACGCAGTATTTT. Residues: CASSEHRLTDTQYF.

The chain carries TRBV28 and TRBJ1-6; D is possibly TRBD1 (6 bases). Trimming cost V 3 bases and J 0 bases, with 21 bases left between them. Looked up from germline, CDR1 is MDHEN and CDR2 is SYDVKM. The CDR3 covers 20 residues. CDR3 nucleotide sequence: TGTGCCAGCAGTTTGGGGCTCGGCGGACAGAAGAGCTCCTATAATTCACCCCTCCACTTT. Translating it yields CASSLGLGGQKSSYNSPLHF.

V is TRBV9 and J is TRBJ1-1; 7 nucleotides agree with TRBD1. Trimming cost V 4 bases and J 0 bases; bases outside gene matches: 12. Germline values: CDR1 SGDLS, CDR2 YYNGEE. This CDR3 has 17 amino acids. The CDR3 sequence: CASSPRDSRLMNTEAFF. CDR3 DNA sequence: TGTGCCAGCAGCCCCCGGGACAGTAGACTTATGAACACTGAAGCTTTCTTT.

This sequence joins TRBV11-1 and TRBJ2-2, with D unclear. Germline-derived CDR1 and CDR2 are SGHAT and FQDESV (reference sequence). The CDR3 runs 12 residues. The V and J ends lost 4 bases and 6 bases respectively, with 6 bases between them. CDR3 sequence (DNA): TGTGCCAGCAGCTCTCAGTCCGGGGAGCTGTTTTTT. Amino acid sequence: CASSSQSGELFF. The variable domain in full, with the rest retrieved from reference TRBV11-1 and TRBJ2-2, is EAEVAQSPRYKITEKSQAVAFWCDPISGHATLYWYRQILGQGPELLVQFQDESVVDDSQLPKDRFSAERLKGVDSTLKIQPAELGDSAMYLCASSSQSGELFFGEGSRLTVL.

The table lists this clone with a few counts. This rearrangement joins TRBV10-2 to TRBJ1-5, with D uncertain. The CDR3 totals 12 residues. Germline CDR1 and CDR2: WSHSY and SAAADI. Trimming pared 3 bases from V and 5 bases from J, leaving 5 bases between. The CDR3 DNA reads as TGCGCCAGCAGTGACGGGGATCAGCCCCAGCATTTT. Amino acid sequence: CASSDGDQPQHF.

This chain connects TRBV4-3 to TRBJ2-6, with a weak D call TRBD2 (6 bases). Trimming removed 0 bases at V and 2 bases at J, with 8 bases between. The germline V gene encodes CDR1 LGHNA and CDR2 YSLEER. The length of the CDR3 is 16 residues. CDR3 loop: CASSQDAGTGANVLTF. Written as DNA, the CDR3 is TGCGCCAGCAGCCAAGATGCGGGGACTGGGGCCAACGTCCTGACTTTC.

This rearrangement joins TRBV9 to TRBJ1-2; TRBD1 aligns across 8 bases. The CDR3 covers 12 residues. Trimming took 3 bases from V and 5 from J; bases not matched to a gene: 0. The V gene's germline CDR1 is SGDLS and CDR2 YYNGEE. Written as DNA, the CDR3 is TGTGCCAGCAGCGGGACAGGGTATGGCTACACCTTC. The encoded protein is CASSGTGYGYTF.

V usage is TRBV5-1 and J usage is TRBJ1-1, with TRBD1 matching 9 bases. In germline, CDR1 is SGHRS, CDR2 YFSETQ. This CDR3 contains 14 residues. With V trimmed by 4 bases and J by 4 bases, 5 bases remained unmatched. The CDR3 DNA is TGCGCCAGCAGCCTCGGACAGGGGTCCACTGAAGCTTTCTTT. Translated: CASSLGQGSTEAFF.

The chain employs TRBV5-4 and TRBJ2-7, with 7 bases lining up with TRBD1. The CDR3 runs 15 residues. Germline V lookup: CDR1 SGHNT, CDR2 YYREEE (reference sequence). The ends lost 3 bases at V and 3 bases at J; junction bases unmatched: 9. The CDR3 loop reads CASSSPTGPNYEQYF. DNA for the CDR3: TGTGCCAGCAGCTCTCCGACAGGGCCCAACTACGAGCAGTACTTC.

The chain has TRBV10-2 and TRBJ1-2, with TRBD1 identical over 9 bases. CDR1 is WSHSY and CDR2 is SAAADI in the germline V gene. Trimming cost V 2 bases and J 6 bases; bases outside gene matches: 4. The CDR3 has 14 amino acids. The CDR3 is CASSERRQGDGYTF. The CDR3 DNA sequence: TGCGCCAGCAGTGAGCGCAGACAGGGGGATGGCTACACCTTC.

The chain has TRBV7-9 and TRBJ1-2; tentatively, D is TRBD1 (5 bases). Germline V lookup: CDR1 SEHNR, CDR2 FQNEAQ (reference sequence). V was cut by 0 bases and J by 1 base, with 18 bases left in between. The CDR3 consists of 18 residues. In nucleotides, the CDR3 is TGTGCCAGCAGCTTAGCGGGCAGCCAGGGCCCCGGTAACTATGGCTACACCTTC. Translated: CASSLAGSQGPGNYGYTF.

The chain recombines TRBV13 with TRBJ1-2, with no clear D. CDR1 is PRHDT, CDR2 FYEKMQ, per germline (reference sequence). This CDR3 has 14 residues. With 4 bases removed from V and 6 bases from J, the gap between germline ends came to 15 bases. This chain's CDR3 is CASSSDRGYNGYTF. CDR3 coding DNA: TGTGCCAGCAGCTCAGACCGAGGGTACAATGGCTACACCTTC.

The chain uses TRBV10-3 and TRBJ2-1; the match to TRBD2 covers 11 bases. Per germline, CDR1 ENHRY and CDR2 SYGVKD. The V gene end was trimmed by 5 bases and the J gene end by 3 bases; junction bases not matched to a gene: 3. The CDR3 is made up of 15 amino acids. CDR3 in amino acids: CAISSGTSGYNEQFF. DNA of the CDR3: TGTGCCATCAGTTCCGGGACTAGCGGCTACAATGAGCAGTTCTTC.

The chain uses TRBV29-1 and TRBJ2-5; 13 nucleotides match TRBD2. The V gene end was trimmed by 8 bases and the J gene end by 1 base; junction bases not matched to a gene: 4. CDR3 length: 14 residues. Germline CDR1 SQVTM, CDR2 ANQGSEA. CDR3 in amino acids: CSFWTSGGQETQYF. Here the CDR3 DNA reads TGCAGCTTTTGGACTAGCGGGGGCCAAGAGACCCAGTACTTC. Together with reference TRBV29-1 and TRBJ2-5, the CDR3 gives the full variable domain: SAVISQKPSRDICQRGTSLTIQCQVDSQVTMMFWYRQQPGQSLTLIATANQGSEATYESGFVIDKFPISRPNLTFSTLTVSNMSPEDSSIYLCSFWTSGGQETQYFGPGTRLLVL.

In nucleotides, the CDR3 is TGTGCCAGCAGTGGGGACTACCCAAGCTCCTACAATGAGCAGTTCTTC. As protein: CASSGDYPSSYNEQFF. The chain couples TRBV6-1 to TRBJ2-1, with TRBD2 identical over 7 bases. After removal of 4 bases from V and 0 bases from J, the junction contained 6 bases not matched to a gene. Looked up from germline, CDR1 is MNHNS and CDR2 is SASEGT. The CDR3 totals 16 residues.

The CDR3 DNA follows: TGTGCCAGCAGCTTAGACAGGTTCTATGGCTACACCTTC. The encoded protein is CASSLDRFYGYTF. This sequence joins TRBV7-9 and TRBJ1-2; TRBD1 might be the D (5 bases). The CDR3 is 13 amino acids. V shed 1 base and J shed 4 bases, with 7 bases lying between them. Germline loops: CDR1 SEHNR, CDR2 FQNEAQ (reference sequence). Variable domain in full (rest from reference TRBV7-9 and TRBJ1-2): DTGVSQNPRHKITKRGQNVTFRCDPISEHNRLYWYRQTLGQGPEFLTYFQNEAQLEKSRLLSDRFSAERPKGSFSTLEIQRTEQGDSAMYLCASSLDRFYGYTFGSGTRLTVV.

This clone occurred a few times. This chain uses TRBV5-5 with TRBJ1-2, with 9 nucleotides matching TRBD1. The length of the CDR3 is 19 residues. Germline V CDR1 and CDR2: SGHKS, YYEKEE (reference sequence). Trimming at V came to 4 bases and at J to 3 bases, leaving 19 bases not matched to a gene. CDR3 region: CASSRTTTGGAGGDYGYTF. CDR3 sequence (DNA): TGTGCCAGCAGCCGGACCACAACAGGGGGCGCCGGGGGCGACTATGGCTACACCTTC.

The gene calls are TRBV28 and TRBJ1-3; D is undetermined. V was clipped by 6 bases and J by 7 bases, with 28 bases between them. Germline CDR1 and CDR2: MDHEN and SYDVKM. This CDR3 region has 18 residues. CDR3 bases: TGTGCCAGCAGGCCTCCCGGGCAGATCGGCGTGCGGGCGAACACCATATATTTT. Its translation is CASRPPGQIGVRANTIYF.

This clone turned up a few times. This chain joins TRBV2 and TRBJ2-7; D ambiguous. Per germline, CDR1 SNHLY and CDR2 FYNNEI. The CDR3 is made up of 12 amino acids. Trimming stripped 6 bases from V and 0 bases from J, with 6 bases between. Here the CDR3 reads CASRPSSYEQYF. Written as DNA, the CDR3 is TGTGCCAGCAGGCCCAGCTCCTACGAGCAGTACTTC.

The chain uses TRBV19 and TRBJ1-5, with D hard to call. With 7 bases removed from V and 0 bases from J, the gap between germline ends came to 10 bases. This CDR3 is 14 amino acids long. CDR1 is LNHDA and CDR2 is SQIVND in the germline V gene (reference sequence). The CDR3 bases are TGTGCCAGTACAGGAGGGAATAGCAATCAGCCCCAGCATTTT. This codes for CASTGGNSNQPQHF.

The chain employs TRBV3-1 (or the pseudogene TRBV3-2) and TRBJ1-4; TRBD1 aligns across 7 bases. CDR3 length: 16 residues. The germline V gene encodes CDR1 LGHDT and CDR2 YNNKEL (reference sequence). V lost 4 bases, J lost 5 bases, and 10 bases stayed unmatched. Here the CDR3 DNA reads TGTGCCAGCAGCCCCACCAGGGGACAGAGAAATGAAAAACTGTTTTTT. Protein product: CASSPTRGQRNEKLFF.

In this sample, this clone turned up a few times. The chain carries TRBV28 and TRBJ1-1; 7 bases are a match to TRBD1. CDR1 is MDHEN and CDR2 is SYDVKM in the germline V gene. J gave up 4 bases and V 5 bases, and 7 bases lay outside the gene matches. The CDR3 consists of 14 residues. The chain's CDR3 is CASSMLQGITEAFF. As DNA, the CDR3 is TGTGCCAGCAGTATGTTACAGGGGATCACTGAAGCTTTCTTT. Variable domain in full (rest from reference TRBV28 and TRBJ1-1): DVKVTQSSRYLVKRTGEKVFLECVQDMDHENMFWYRQDPGLGLRLIYFSYDVKMKEKGDIPEGYSVSREKKERFSLILESASTNQTSMYLCASSMLQGITEAFFGQGTRLTVV.

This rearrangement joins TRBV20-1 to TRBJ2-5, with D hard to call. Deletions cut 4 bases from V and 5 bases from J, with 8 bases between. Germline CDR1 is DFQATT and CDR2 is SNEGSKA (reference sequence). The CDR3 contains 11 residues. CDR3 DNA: TGCAGTGCTAACGACGGGGAGACCCAGTACTTC. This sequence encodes CSANDGETQYF.

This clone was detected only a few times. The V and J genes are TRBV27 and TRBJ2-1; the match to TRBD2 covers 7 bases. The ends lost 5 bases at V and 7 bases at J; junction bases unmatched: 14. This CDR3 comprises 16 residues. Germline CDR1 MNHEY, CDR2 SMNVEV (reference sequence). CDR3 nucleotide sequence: TGTGCCAGCAGTGCCCTAGGGGCGGGGGTACATAATGAGCAGTTCTTC. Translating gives CASSALGAGVHNEQFF.

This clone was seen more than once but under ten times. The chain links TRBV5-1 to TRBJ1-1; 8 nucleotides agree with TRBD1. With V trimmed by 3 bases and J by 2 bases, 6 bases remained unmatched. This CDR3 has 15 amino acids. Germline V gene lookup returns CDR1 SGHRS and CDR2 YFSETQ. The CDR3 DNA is TGCGCCAGCAGCTCAGGGGGCAGGGGTAACACTGAAGCTTTCTTT. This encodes CASSSGGRGNTEAFF.

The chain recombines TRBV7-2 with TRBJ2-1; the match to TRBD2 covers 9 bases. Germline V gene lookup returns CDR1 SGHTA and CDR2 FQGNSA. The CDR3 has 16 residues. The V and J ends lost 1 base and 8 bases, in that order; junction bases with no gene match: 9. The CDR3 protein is CASSLVSGGGADEQFF. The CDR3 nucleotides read TGTGCCAGCAGCTTAGTAAGTGGCGGGGGGGCAGATGAGCAGTTCTTC.

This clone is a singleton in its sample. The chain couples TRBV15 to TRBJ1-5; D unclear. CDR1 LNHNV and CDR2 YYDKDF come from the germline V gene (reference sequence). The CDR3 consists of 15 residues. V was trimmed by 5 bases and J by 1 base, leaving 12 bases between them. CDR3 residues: CATSSGFFSNQPQHF. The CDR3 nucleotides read TGTGCCACCAGCTCGGGATTTTTCAGCAATCAGCCCCAGCATTTT.

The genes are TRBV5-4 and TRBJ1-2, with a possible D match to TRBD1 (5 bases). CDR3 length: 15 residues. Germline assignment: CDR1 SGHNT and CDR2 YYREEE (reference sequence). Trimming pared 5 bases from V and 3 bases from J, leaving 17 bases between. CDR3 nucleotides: TGTGCCAGCAGGTCCCTGGGGGGAACGGACTATGGCTACACCTTC. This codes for CASRSLGGTDYGYTF.

This CDR3 reads CASSNAGFDSPLHF. The CDR3 coding sequence is TGCGCCAGCAGCAACGCAGGGTTTGATTCACCCCTCCACTTT. The chain links TRBV5-1 to TRBJ1-6; TRBD1 might be the D (5 bases). The CDR3 consists of 14 residues. Germline values: CDR1 SGHRS, CDR2 YFSETQ. V lost 4 bases and J lost 8, with 13 bases in between.

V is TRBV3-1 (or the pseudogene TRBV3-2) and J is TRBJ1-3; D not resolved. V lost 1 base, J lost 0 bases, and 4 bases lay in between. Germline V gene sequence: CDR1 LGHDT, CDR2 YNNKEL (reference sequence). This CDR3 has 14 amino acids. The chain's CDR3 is CASSQGHSGNTIYF. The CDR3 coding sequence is TGTGCCAGCAGCCAAGGGCACTCTGGAAACACCATATATTTT.

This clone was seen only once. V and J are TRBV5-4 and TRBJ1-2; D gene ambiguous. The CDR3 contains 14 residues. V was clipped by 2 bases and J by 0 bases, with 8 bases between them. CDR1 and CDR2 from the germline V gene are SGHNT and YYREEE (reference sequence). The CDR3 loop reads CASSLSGANYGYTF. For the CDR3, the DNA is TGTGCCAGCAGCTTATCCGGAGCTAACTATGGCTACACCTTC.

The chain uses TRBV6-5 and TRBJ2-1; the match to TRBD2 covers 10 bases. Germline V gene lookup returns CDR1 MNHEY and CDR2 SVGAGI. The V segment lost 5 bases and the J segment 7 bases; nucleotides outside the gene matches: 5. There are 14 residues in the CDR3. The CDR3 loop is CASSQLAGINEQFF. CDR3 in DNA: TGTGCCAGCAGTCAACTAGCGGGGATTAATGAGCAGTTCTTC.